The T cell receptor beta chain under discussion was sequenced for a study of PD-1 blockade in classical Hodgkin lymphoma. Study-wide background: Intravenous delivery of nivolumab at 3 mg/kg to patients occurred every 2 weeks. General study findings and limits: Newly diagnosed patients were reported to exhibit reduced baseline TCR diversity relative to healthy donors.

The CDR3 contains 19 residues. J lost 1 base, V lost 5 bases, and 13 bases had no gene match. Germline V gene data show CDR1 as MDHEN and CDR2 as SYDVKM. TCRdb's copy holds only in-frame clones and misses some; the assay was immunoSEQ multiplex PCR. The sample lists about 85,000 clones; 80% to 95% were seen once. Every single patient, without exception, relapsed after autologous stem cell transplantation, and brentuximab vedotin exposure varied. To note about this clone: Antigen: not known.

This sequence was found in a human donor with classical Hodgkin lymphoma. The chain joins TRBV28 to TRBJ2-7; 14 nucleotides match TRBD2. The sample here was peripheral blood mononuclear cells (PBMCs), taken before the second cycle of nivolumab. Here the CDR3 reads CASSTRAGLAGERSYEQYF. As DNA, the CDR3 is TGTGCCAGCAGTACCCGCGCGGGACTAGCGGGAGAACGGTCCTACGAGCAGTACTTC.